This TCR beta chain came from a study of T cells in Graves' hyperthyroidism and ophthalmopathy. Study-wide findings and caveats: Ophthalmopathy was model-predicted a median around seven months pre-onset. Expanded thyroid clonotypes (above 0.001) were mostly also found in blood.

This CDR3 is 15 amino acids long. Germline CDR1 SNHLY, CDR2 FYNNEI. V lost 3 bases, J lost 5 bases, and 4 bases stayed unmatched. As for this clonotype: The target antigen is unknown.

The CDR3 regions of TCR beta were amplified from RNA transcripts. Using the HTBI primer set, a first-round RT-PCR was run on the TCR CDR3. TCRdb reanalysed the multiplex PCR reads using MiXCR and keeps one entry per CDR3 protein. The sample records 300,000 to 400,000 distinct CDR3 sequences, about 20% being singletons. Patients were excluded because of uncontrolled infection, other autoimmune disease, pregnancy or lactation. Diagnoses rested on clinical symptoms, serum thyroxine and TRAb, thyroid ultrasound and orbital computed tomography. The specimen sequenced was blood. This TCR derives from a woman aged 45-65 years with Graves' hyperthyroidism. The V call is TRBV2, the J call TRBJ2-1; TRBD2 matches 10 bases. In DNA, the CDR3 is TGTGCCAGCAGTGAGGGACTAGCGAAAAACAATGAGCAGTTCTTC. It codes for CASSEGLAKNNEQFF.